Listed below are T cell receptor beta chains from one sample, sequenced in a study of shared clonotypes between healthy human individuals. Using immunoSEQ multiplex PCR, the repertoire was profiled, and TCRdb retains in-frame clones only, with some absent. The sample contains about 610,000 clones, around 96% of which appear only once. What was sequenced was naive CD8+ T cells sorted from blood. The source is a woman younger than 45 in good health. Each CDR3 is given with its conserved first and last residue. The D gene is left open where the match is weak. Some rows mark clone size as missing; the rest say once, few, many or name a class of expanded clone.

NA TRBJ2-7 TRBV4-1 NA TGCGCCAGCAAACCAACCACGGCGGGGGCTGGCTACGAGCAGTACTTC CASKPTTAGAGYEQYF
NA TRBJ2-5 TRBV4-1 NA TGCGCCAGCAGCTATTATCGGCACAGCCAAGAGACCCAGTACTTC CASSYYRHSQETQYF
once TRBJ2-1 TRBV7-6 NA TGTGCCAGCAGCTCTGAATTGAGGAATGAGCAGTTCTTC CASSSELRNEQFF
NA TRBJ2-7 TRBV27 TRBD2 TGTGCCAGCAGTCCGGGGACTAGCGGGAGTAGGGGCGAGCAGTACTTC CASSPGTSGSRGEQYF
NA TRBJ2-7 TRBV5-4 TRBD1 TGTGCCAGCAGCCTAGGGACAGGGAAAACCTACGAGCAGTACTTC CASSLGTGKTYEQYF
NA TRBJ1-2 TRBV9 TRBD1 TGTGCCAGCAGCGTAGCCCGGACAGGGATGTCCTATGGCTACACCTTC CASSVARTGMSYGYTF
NA TRBJ1-1 TRBV7-2 NA TGTGCCAGCAGCTTAGATCCCCGGGGTACTGAAGCTTTCTTT CASSLDPRGTEAFF
NA TRBJ2-1 TRBV6-6 TRBD1 TGTGCCAGCGGACGGGACAGTAGCTACAATGAGCAGTTCTTC CASGRDSSYNEQFF
NA TRBJ2-4 TRBV28 TRBD2 TGTGCCAGCAATACAGAGAAGGGACTAGCGGGAGTTGGAAACATTCAGTACTTC CASNTEKGLAGVGNIQYF
NA TRBJ2-7 TRBV19 NA TGTGCCAGTAGCATCTCCCGGGATTACGAGCAGTACTTC CASSISRDYEQYF
NA TRBJ2-7 TRBV28 TRBD1 TGTGCCAGCAGTTTCGGGACAGCTTCCTACGAGCAGTACTTC CASSFGTASYEQYF
NA TRBJ2-1 TRBV10-2 NA TGCGCCAGCAGTGGGGCAGGGTCCTACAATGAGCAGTTCTTC CASSGAGSYNEQFF
NA TRBJ2-1 TRBV2 NA TGTGCCAGCAGTGAAGGGTCGCTAGCGCTAGAGCAGTTCTTC CASSEGSLALEQFF
NA TRBJ2-7 TRBV10-1 NA TGCGCCAGCAGTGATCAGTCCCCCTACGAGCAGTACTTC CASSDQSPYEQYF
NA TRBJ2-7 TRBV5-6 TRBD1 TGTGCCAGCAGCTTGGTGGACAGGGCCTACGAGCAGTACTTC CASSLVDRAYEQYF
NA TRBJ2-7 TRBV13 TRBD2 TGTGCCAGCAGTTGGGGGACTAGCGGGGCCTACGAGCAGTACTTC CASSWGTSGAYEQYF
NA TRBJ2-2 TRBV27 NA TGTGCCAGCTCCGGGTCGGGCACCGGGGAGCTGTTTTTT CASSGSGTGELFF